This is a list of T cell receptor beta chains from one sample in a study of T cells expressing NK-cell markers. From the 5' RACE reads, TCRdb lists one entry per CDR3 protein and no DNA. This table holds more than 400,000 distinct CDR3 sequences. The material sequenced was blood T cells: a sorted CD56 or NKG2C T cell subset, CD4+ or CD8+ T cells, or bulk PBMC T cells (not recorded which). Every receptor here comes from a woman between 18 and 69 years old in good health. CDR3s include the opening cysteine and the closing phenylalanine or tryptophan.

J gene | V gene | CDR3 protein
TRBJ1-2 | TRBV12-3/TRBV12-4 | CASSFGSYYTF
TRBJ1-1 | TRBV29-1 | CSVNRGLEAFF
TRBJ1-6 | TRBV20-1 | CSASEGTGVKNSPLHF
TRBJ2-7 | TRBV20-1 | CSARDASGVGYEQYF
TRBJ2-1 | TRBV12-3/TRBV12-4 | CASSLVLSAYNEQFF
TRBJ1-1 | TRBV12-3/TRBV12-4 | CASGSVADTEAFF
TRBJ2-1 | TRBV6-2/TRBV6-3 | CASRPLPLAEHNEQFF
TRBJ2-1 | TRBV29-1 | CSVEWGNEQFF
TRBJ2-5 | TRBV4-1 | CASSQNPLVQETQYF
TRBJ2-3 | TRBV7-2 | CASSARGPSGDADTQYF
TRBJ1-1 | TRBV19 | CASRDPGSEAFF
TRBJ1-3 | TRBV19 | CASSLSTLSSGNTIYF
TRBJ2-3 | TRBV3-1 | CASSKGLAGGTDTQYF
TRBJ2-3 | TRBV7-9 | CASSLGSLSTDTQYF
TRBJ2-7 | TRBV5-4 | CASSGPSGRASLEQYF
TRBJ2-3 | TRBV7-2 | CASSLGGQADTQYF
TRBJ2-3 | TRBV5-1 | CASRGAPGRGTDTQYF
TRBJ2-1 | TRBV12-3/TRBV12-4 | CASRRRLAGYNEQFF
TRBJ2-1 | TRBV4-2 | CASSQSSRGEINEQFF
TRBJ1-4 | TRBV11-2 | CASSSQPGAWATNEKLFF
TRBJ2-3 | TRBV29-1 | CSVGDRADTEYF
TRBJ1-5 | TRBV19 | CASMAKLNQPQHF
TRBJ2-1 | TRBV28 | CASSTTTTGPLYNEQFF
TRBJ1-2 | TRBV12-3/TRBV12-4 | CASSFMAGNYGYTF
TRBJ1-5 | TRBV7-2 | CASTTTFNQPQHF
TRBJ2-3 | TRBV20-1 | CSVSGGTDTQYF
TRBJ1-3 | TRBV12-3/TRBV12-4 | CASSSGTSGNTIYF
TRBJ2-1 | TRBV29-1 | CSVDMDYLSANEQFF
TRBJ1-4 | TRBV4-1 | CASSHRAPGGWEKLFF
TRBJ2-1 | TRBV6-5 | CASSYPAGGGEQFF